This T cell receptor beta chain was profiled in a study of T cell changes during pregnancy in multiple sclerosis. Sequencing used immunoSEQ multiplex PCR; TCRdb keeps in-frame clones, though not all of them. The sample gives some 80,000 clones, 90% to 95% of which show up once; 0.12% to 0.15% is in the top ten. The sample holds one count of this clone. The source is a female donor with multiple sclerosis, enrolled in a pregnancy study. The material sequenced was CD4+ T cells from peripheral blood mononuclear cells, taken after pregnancy.

For the CDR3, the DNA is TGTGCCATCAGTTCCGGGACTAGCGGGAGGGGAGGGACAGATACGCAGTATTTT. Encoded protein: CAISSGTSGRGGTDTQYF. The chain recombines TRBV10-3 with TRBJ2-3; 16 bases agree with TRBD2. Germline trimming cut 5 bases from V and 3 bases from J; bases unmatched to any gene: 8. Germline-derived CDR1 and CDR2 are ENHRY and SYGVKD. The CDR3 has 18 amino acids.